Shown below are 14 T cell receptor beta chains from a single sample sequenced in a study of CXCR3-negative and CXCR3-positive naive CD8 T cells. Regarding the study as a whole: Comparison of naive cells showed more hydrophobic TRB CDR3s in CXCR3-positive than in CXCR3-negative naive cells.

These receptors lack a known antigen. Each TRB cDNA library was prepared by 5' RACE (with UMI labels). TCRdb reprocessed the 5' RACE reads and keeps a single row for each CDR3 protein, giving no DNA. The sample table sets out around 110,000 distinct CDR3 sequences. The sample comprised naive CXCR3+ CD8+ T cells from blood. Noted subset: CD45RO-CCR7+CD27+CD95- naive CD8+ T cells expressing CXCR3 (TNR3+). The receptors shown here come from a human donor in good health. Some clones in this sample may be carry-over from other donors' samples.

The chain uses TRBV4-1 and TRBJ1-2; checking the TCRdb D call of TRBD1 is not possible without DNA. CDR1 and CDR2 from the germline V gene are MGHRA and YSYEKL. The CDR3 runs to 18 residues. The CDR3 loop is CASSQEVAFDRWEYGYTF.

V and J are TRBV6-5 and TRBJ1-1; with no DNA, the TCRdb D assignment of TRBD1 cannot be verified. Germline V lookup: CDR1 MNHEY, CDR2 SVGAGI. This CDR3 has 16 amino acids. The CDR3 is CASSKLHTGLNTEAFF.

V gene TRBV4-3 combines with J gene TRBJ2-3. Germline V gives CDR1 LGHNA, CDR2 YSLEER. This CDR3 contains 13 residues. This chain's CDR3 is CASSRILTDTQYF.

The chain combines TRBV2 with TRBJ2-3; TCRdb picks TRBD1, but there is no DNA to check that call. There are 14 residues in the CDR3. Germline CDR1 and CDR2: SNHLY and FYNNEI. The CDR3 reads CASPGQVNTDTQYF.

This sequence joins TRBV7-9 and TRBJ2-1; TCRdb names TRBD1, which stays unverified in the absence of DNA. CDR1 is SEHNR, CDR2 FQNEAQ, per germline (reference sequence). The CDR3 totals 19 residues. This chain's CDR3 is CASSGTGTGYSRSYNEQFF.

The chain carries TRBV27 and TRBJ1-2; with no DNA, the TCRdb D assignment of TRBD1 cannot be verified. Germline values: CDR1 MNHEY, CDR2 SMNVEV (reference sequence). This CDR3 is built from 17 residues. The CDR3 loop is CASSLYGPGGSNYGYTF.

The V gene is TRBV10-3, the J gene TRBJ2-7; TCRdb selects TRBD1, and the lack of DNA leaves this call unchecked. Looked up from germline, CDR1 is ENHRY and CDR2 is SYGVKD. This CDR3 comprises 12 residues. This CDR3 is CATGTGVDEQYF.

The chain is built from TRBV30 and TRBJ1-1. This CDR3 contains 14 residues. CDR1 and CDR2 (germline): GTSNPN, SVGIG (reference sequence). The chain's CDR3 is CASSRYPAGTEAFF.

CDR3 protein: CASSPTWPLYQETQYF. This chain uses TRBV28 with TRBJ2-5; TCRdb's D gene call, TRBD1, goes unchecked for lack of DNA. This CDR3 spans 16 amino acids. Per the germline V gene, CDR1 is MDHEN and CDR2 is SYDVKM.

The chain employs TRBV10-3 and TRBJ2-3; the TRBD2 assignment by TCRdb is unverifiable without DNA. The CDR3 sequence is 17 residues long. Germline V gene sequence: CDR1 ENHRY, CDR2 SYGVKD. The CDR3 loop is CATRGTSGGPSTDTQYF.

The genes are TRBV12-3 or TRBV12-4 and TRBJ2-1; TCRdb proposes TRBD1, but this gene call is untestable without DNA. This CDR3 is built from 14 residues. The CDR3: CASSFPAVALKQLF.

V usage is TRBV5-6 and J usage is TRBJ2-3; with no DNA, the TCRdb D assignment of TRBD1 cannot be verified. CDR3 size: 13 residues. The germline gives CDR1 SGHDT, CDR2 YYEEEE. CDR3 in amino acids: CASSIGPPDTQYF.

V gene TRBV7-8 combines with J gene TRBJ2-2; the TRBD1 assignment by TCRdb is unverifiable without DNA. Germline loops: CDR1 SGHVS, CDR2 FQNEAQ. This CDR3 spans 17 amino acids. The CDR3 loop reads CASHLGVGGRRTGELFF. Full variable domain (rest looked up from reference TRBV7-8 and TRBJ2-2): GAGVSQSPRYKVAKRGQDVALRCDPISGHVSLFWYQQALGQGPEFLTYFQNEAQLDKSGLPSDRFFAERPEGSVSTLKIQRTQQEDSAVYLCASHLGVGGRRTGELFFGEGSRLTVL.

The rearrangement joins TRBV9 to TRBJ2-7; the D call from TCRdb, TRBD1, cannot be confirmed without DNA. The CDR3 consists of 17 residues. Germline V gene data show CDR1 as SGDLS and CDR2 as YYNGEE. The CDR3 protein is CASSVAVEGADSYEQYF.